Below, 30 T cell receptor beta chains from the same sample are listed, as sequenced in a study of tumor-infiltrating lymphocytes in primary liver carcinoma. With a constant-region primer, TCR beta cDNA was made from approximately 520 ng of total RNA. Slightly modified ARM-PCR served as the procedure for the TCR beta libraries. These libraries came from three rounds of nested multiplex PCR. For roughly 11 cycles apiece, the opening two PCR rounds ran with TRBV1-TRBV30 forward primers and a C-beta reverse primer. A single record per CDR3 protein comes from TCRdb applying MiXCR to the multiplex PCR reads. Here the sample spans approximately 330,000 distinct CDR3 sequences, about two thirds being singletons. The source of the blood RNA was unsorted whole blood, and germline DNA was extracted as well. The specimen was peripheral blood. These receptors were obtained from a man aged 35 to 55 with primary liver carcinoma and hepatitis B virus infection.

This clonotype was found many times. A single base separates this from a much larger clone, so it may be a read error. This chain uses TRBV11-2 with TRBJ2-7; 9 bases are shared with TRBD1. This CDR3 is built from 15 residues. The germline CDR1 and CDR2 sequences are SGHAT and FQNNGV. CDR3 residues: CASRPIQGASYEQHF. The CDR3 coding sequence is TGTGCCAGCAGGCCAATACAGGGGGCTTCCTACGAGCAGCACTTC.

A word on this clonotype: The CDR3 end shows no conserved phenylalanine or tryptophan, and so a read error is likely. The genes are TRBV29-1 and TRBJ1-5; D gene unclear. The CDR3 is 11 residues long. CDR1 and CDR2 from the germline V gene are SQVTM and ANQGSEA. CDR3 DNA sequence: TGCAGCGTTATTAGCGATCAGCCCCAGCATTCT. This translates into CSVISDQPQHS.

In its sample, this clonotype was seen a few times. With a much larger clone just one base away, this may be a read error. The CDR3 carries no conserved terminal phenylalanine or tryptophan, so it likely arises from a read error. The chain uses TRBV4-1 and TRBJ2-5; D not certain. The CDR3 covers 14 residues. Trimming left V 0 bases short and J 5 bases short, with 10 bases between. Germline values: CDR1 MGHRA, CDR2 YSYEKL. CDR3 nucleotide sequence: TGCGCCAGCAGCCAAGAACCCAGTCGGGAGACCCAGTACTCC. The encoded protein is CASSQEPSRETQYS.

This clonotype was seen more than once but under ten times. V and J are TRBV11-2 and TRBJ1-4; possibly TRBD1 for D (5 bases). Germline assignment: CDR1 SGHAT and CDR2 FQNNGV. CDR3 length: 15 residues. V lost 5 bases to trimming and J lost 6 bases, with 16 bases between them. CDR3 DNA sequence: TGTGCCAGCAGCCCAAGGGGTTGGGGGGATGAAAAACTGTTTTTT. It is translated as CASSPRGWGDEKLFF.

About this clonotype: This may be a read error, as it is one base from a much larger clone. The rearrangement joins TRBV6-1 to TRBJ1-2; D unresolved. The CDR3 is 15 amino acids. Looked up from germline, CDR1 is MNHNS and CDR2 is SASEGT. CDR3 loop: CASSEGRSFNYGYIF. The CDR3 nucleotides are TGTGCCAGCAGTGAAGGAAGGTCCTTTAACTATGGCTACATCTTC.

In regard to this clonotype: An end of the junction does not agree with germline; a read error may underlie this. V usage is TRBV11-3 and J usage is TRBJ2-3, with D perhaps given as TRBD1 or TRBD2 (5 bases each). The CDR3 runs 13 residues. Germline assignment: CDR1 SGHNT and CDR2 YENEEA. CDR3: CANSFEGTGTQYF. DNA of the CDR3: TGTGCCAACAGCTTCGAGGGCACAGGTACGCAGTATTTT. The variable domain in full, completed from reference TRBV11-3 and TRBJ2-3, reads EAGVVQSPRYKIIEKKQPVAFWCNPISGHNTLYWYLQNLGQGPELLIRYENEEAVDDSQLPKDRFSAERLKGVDSTLKIQPAELGDSAVYLCANSFEGTGTQYFGPGTRLTVL.

Notes on this clonotype: Its ends do not fully match the called genes, so a read error is possible. The J gene is TRBJ1-2, the V gene TRBV11-2; D call uncertain. The CDR3 totals 14 residues. Germline lookup yields CDR1 SGHAT and CDR2 FQNNGV. CDR3 region: CAGSQMTVNYGYTF. CDR3 bases: TGTGCCGGCAGCCAGATGACCGTGAACTATGGCTACACCTTC.

This clonotype came up once. Its ends do not fully match the called genes, so a read error is possible. This sequence joins TRBV11-2 and TRBJ2-2; D might be TRBD2 (5 bases). This CDR3 region has 14 residues. Germline lookup yields CDR1 SGHAT and CDR2 FQNNGV. CDR3 residues: CASSLVTDTGELFF. CDR3 coding DNA: TGTGCCAGCAGCTTAGTCACTGACACCGGGGAGCTATTTTTT.

Regarding this clonotype: This may come from a read error, since a much larger clone is one base off. This chain joins TRBV6-2 or TRBV6-3 and TRBJ2-1, with 8 positions matching TRBD2. V lost 0 bases and J lost 4; bases outside the gene matches: 8. The CDR3 has 17 amino acids. Germline V gene data show CDR1 as MNHEY and CDR2 as SVGEGT. The CDR3 DNA sequence: TGTGCCAGCAGTTACTCGGATAGCGGGGCCACTTACAATGAGCAGTTCTTC. Its translation is CASSYSDSGATYNEQFF.

The chain employs TRBV4-3 and TRBJ2-5; 7 nucleotides align to TRBD1. The J segment lost 1 base and the V segment lost 5 bases, leaving 4 bases of the junction unmatched. The CDR3 length is 14 residues. CDR1 LGHNA and CDR2 YSLEER come from the germline V gene. CDR3 protein: CASSATGCQETQYF. As DNA, the CDR3 is TGCGCCAGCAGCGCGACAGGGTGCCAAGAGACCCAGTACTTC.

Turning to this clonotype: This likely comes from a read error, as the CDR3 has no conserved phenylalanine or tryptophan at its end. V usage is TRBV11-2 and J usage is TRBJ2-7, with D unclear. This CDR3 is built from 12 residues. Germline values: CDR1 SGHAT, CDR2 FQNNGV. The CDR3 here is CARSFRSYEQYL. The CDR3 bases are TGTGCCAGAAGCTTCAGGTCCTACGAGCAGTACTTA.

This clonotype has just one count. A much larger clone sits a single nucleotide away, making a read error possible. The J gene is TRBJ2-7, the V gene TRBV6-6; D call uncertain. Deletions cut 5 bases from V and 3 bases from J, with 14 bases between. The CDR3 sequence is 14 residues long. Per the germline V gene, CDR1 is MNHNY and CDR2 is SVGAGI (reference sequence). The CDR3 region has the DNA TGTGCCAGCAGTGGATTTGCGCAGGACTACGAGCAGTACTTC. Its protein is CASSGFAQDYEQYF.

Concerning this clonotype itself: This may stem from a read error, because a much larger clone lies one nucleotide away. V gene TRBV6-1 combines with J gene TRBJ2-6; D call uncertain. The V end was cut by 8 bases, the J end by 0 bases, with 11 bases between. CDR3 length: 15 residues. Germline CDR1 MNHNS, CDR2 SASEGT. The DNA of the CDR3 is TGTGCCAGCGGATCAATAGGCTCTGGGGCCAACGTCCTGACTTTC. It encodes CASGSIGSGANVLTF.

As concerns this clonotype: One end of the junction varies from germline; a read error may be responsible. The rearrangement links TRBV6-2 or TRBV6-3 to TRBJ2-2, with 9 bases lining up with TRBD2. The germline V gene has CDR1 MNHEY and CDR2 SVGEGT. The length of the CDR3 is 17 residues. The CDR3 loop reads CASSWVTGLAITGELFF. The CDR3 DNA is TGTGCCAGTAGTTGGGTTACCGGACTAGCGATTACCGGGGAGCTGTTTTTT.

For this clonotype: A much larger clonotype is one base distant, so this may be a read error. V gene TRBV12-3 or TRBV12-4 combines with J gene TRBJ1-2; D possibly corresponds to TRBD1 (5 bases). V dropped 5 bases and J dropped 6 bases, with 13 bases sitting between them. This CDR3 spans 13 amino acids. DNA of the CDR3: TGTGCCAGCAGTCGTAAGGGGTCTGATGGCTACACCTTC. Its protein is CASSRKGSDGYTF.

The rearrangement joins TRBV11-2 to TRBJ2-7, with TRBD1 identical over 10 bases. Germline V lookup: CDR1 SGHAT, CDR2 FQNNGV. The V and J ends lost 3 bases and 9 bases, in that order; junction bases with no gene match: 8. The CDR3 contains 14 residues. In nucleotides, the CDR3 is TGTGCCAGCAGCTTCGGGACAGGGGCCTACAGGCAGTACTTC. This translates into CASSFGTGAYRQYF.

This clonotype was observed a few times. This sequence joins TRBV7-8 and TRBJ2-2, with D maybe TRBD1 (7 bases). The CDR3 has 15 residues. Germline CDR1 reads SGHVS; CDR2 reads FQNEAQ. Trimming pared 1 base from V and 6 bases from J, leaving 12 bases between. The CDR3 spells CASSLGGRGAGELFF. The CDR3 bases are TGTGCCAGCAGCTTAGGGGGCAGGGGGGCCGGGGAGCTGTTTTTT.

This clonotype was counted only a few times. The genes are TRBV7-8 and TRBJ2-1; 12 bases are a match to TRBD1. The CDR3 consists of 16 residues. The junction had 10 bases not matched to a gene; V was cut back by 5 bases and J by 8 bases. Looked up from germline, CDR1 is SGHVS and CDR2 is FQNEAQ. CDR3 sequence (DNA): TGTGCCAGCAGCATACCGCTGGGACAGGGGGCGGATGAGCAGTTCTTC. This translates into CASSIPLGQGADEQFF.

Notes on this clonotype: One base away lies a much larger clone, so this may be a sequencing read error. This CDR3 is missing its conserved last phenylalanine or tryptophan, likely due to a read error. The chain uses TRBV12-3 or TRBV12-4 and TRBJ2-1; no firm D call. The CDR3 is 14 residues long. V was cut by 5 bases and J by 2 bases, with 10 bases left in between. The CDR3 sequence is CASSHRVAYNEQFL. In DNA form, the CDR3 reads TGTGCCAGCAGTCACCGGGTCGCCTACAATGAGCAGTTCCTC.

A few counts support this clonotype. V usage is TRBV5-5 and J usage is TRBJ2-2; D remains unclear. This CDR3 has 15 amino acids. Germline V gene lookup returns CDR1 SGHKS and CDR2 YYEKEE (reference sequence). Trimming took off 2 bases at V and 4 bases at J, with 12 bases between the two ends. For the CDR3, the DNA is TGTGCCAGCAGCTTTTCTGGGTCGGGCACCGGGGAGCTGTTTTTT. This gives the protein CASSFSGSGTGELFF.

Points on this clonotype: This may arise from a read error, as a much more abundant clone is one base away. The chain combines TRBV12-3 or TRBV12-4 with TRBJ2-3; D is possibly TRBD2 (6 bases). The CDR3 contains 15 residues. V was trimmed by 8 bases and J by 3 bases, leaving 18 bases between them. The CDR3 nucleotides read TGTGCCAGCGGCCCCGTTAGCGGAATAACAGATACGCAGTATTTT. Translation: CASGPVSGITDTQYF.

This chain uses TRBV5-6 with TRBJ1-1; 10 nucleotides match TRBD1. The J segment lost 11 bases and the V segment lost 3 bases, leaving 16 bases of the junction unmatched. CDR3 size: 16 residues. Per the germline V gene, CDR1 is SGHDT and CDR2 is YYEEEE. The CDR3 sequence: CASSSRSDRGRLPAFF. CDR3 nucleotides: TGTGCCAGCAGCTCTCGCTCGGACAGGGGGAGGTTACCTGCTTTCTTT.

The CDR3: CASSYSFGADGNTIYF. In nucleotides, the CDR3 is TGTGCCAGCAGTTACTCCTTCGGGGCGGACGGAAACACCATATATTTT. The chain recombines TRBV6-5 with TRBJ1-3; tentative D call: TRBD1 (5 bases). The CDR3 is made up of 16 amino acids. CDR1 is MNHEY and CDR2 is SVGAGI in the germline V gene. V was trimmed by 0 bases and J by 4 bases, leaving 13 bases between them.

Notes on this clonotype: An end of the junction differs from the germline gene, which may be a read error. J is TRBJ2-7 and V is TRBV10-3; D perhaps matches TRBD2 (5 bases). The length of the CDR3 is 15 residues. From germline, CDR1 is ENHRY and CDR2 SYGVKD. The CDR3 here is CAIKIGGDRPYEQCF. In DNA form, the CDR3 reads TGTGCCATCAAAATTGGAGGCGACCGTCCCTACGAGCAGTGCTTC.

This clonotype was counted ten times or more. The V gene is TRBV10-3, the J gene TRBJ1-4, with D maybe TRBD1 (5 bases). V gave up 3 bases and J gave up 3 bases, with 11 bases separating them. Germline V gives CDR1 ENHRY, CDR2 SYGVKD. The CDR3 is made up of 15 amino acids. CDR3 nucleotides: TGTGCCATCAGTGATTTCGGGGGAGCTAATGAAAAACTGTTTTTT. It is translated as CAISDFGGANEKLFF.

This chain joins TRBV6-2 or TRBV6-3 and TRBJ2-7; no clear D. V shed 4 bases and J shed 13 bases, with 20 bases lying between them. This CDR3 region has 13 residues. Germline CDR1 is MNHEY and CDR2 is SVGEGT. The chain's CDR3 is CASSFMQYYEYYF. In DNA form, the CDR3 reads TGTGCCAGCAGTTTCATGCAGTACTACGAGTACTACTTC.

On this clonotype itself: One junction end does not reproduce the germline sequence, and a read error may be involved. CDR3 amino acids: CASRTLVYNEQLF. In nucleotides, the CDR3 is TGTGCCAGCAGGACCCTAGTGTACAATGAGCAGTTATTC. The chain combines TRBV12-3 or TRBV12-4 with TRBJ2-1; unclear D gene. CDR3 length: 13 amino acids.

This clonotype was found many times. The CDR3 DNA follows: TGTGCCAGCAGCCTGACCCAGGGAACAGATACGCAGTATTTT. It yields the protein CASSLTQGTDTQYF. The chain has TRBV14 and TRBJ2-3; D might be TRBD1 (5 bases). Trimming stripped 4 bases from V and 3 bases from J, with 11 bases between. The CDR3 loop spans 14 amino acids. Germline V CDR1 and CDR2: SGHDN, FVKESK.

Concerning this clonotype: A junction end diverges from the germline sequence, so it may reflect a read error. The chain employs TRBV11-3 and TRBJ2-1; no reliable D call. The CDR3 covers 12 residues. Germline V lookup: CDR1 SGHNT, CDR2 YENEEA. CDR3 sequence (DNA): TGTGCCAGCTGCTTGACATACAATGAGCAGTTCTTC. This codes for CASCLTYNEQFF. The whole variable domain, remainder taken from reference TRBV11-3 and TRBJ2-1, is EAGVVQSPRYKIIEKKQPVAFWCNPISGHNTLYWYLQNLGQGPELLIRYENEEAVDDSQLPKDRFSAERLKGVDSTLKIQPAELGDSAVYLCASCLTYNEQFFGPGTRLTVL.

In regard to this clonotype: Since a much larger clone is just one base distant, this may be a read error. The chain is built from TRBV10-3 and TRBJ2-7; D might be TRBD1 (5 bases). Germline V gene data show CDR1 as ENHRY and CDR2 as SYGVKD. The CDR3 is made up of 13 amino acids. The CDR3 nucleotides are TGTGTCATCACCCCCCAGGGAACCGAAATGCAGTACTTC. Translating it yields CVITPQGTEMQYF.